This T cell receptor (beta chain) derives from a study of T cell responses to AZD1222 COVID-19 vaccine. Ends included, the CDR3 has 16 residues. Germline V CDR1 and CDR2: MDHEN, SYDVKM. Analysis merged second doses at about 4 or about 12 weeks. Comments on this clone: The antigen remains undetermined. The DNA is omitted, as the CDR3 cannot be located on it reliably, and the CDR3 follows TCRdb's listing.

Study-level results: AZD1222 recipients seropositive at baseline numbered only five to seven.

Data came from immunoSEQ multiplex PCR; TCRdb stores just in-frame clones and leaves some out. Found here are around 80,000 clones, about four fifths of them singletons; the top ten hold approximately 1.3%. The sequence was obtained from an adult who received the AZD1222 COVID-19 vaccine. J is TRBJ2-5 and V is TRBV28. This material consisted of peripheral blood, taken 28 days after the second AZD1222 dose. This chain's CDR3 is CASTFGPGESQETQYF.